The rows below give T cell receptor beta chains drawn from one sample of a study of CD8+CD57+ T cells in acquired aplastic anemia. Using its own MiXCR run on the reads, TCRdb lists one record per CDR3 protein. The sample includes some 82,000 distinct CDR3 sequences, 40% to 55% of them seen just once. The specimen sequenced was sorted CD4+, CD8+, or CD8+CD57+ T cells (not recorded which) from PBMCs. Every receptor here comes from a human donor in good health, serving as a control. The CDR3 runs from the conserved cysteine through the conserved F or W. A D gene is named only where the DNA matches it firmly. Only part of the rows carry a size: once, few, many, or a class if the clone is expanded.

d_call: NA; v_call: TRBV12-3/TRBV12-4; j_call: TRBJ2-3; clone_size: many; cdr3_aa: CASSAYGWFDTQYF; cdr3_nt: TGTGCCAGCAGTGCCTACGGATGGTTCGATACGCAGTATTTT
d_call: TRBD1; v_call: TRBV7-9; j_call: TRBJ1-1; clone_size: few; cdr3_aa: CASSRQGNTEAFF; cdr3_nt: TGTGCCAGCAGTCGACAGGGGAACACTGAAGCTTTCTTT
d_call: NA; v_call: TRBV10-2; j_call: TRBJ2-7; clone_size: NA; cdr3_aa: CATHSAYEQYF; cdr3_nt: TGCGCCACCCATAGCGCCTACGAGCAGTACTTC
d_call: NA; v_call: TRBV25-1; j_call: TRBJ2-6; clone_size: NA; cdr3_aa: CASSDPGMHGANVLTF; cdr3_nt: TGTGCCAGCAGTGACCCAGGGATGCATGGGGCCAACGTCCTGACTTTC
d_call: TRBD2; v_call: TRBV2; j_call: TRBJ2-1; clone_size: NA; cdr3_aa: CASSALPSGSKNEQFF; cdr3_nt: TGTGCCAGCAGTGCCCTACCTAGCGGGAGTAAAAATGAGCAGTTCTTC
d_call: NA; v_call: TRBV19; j_call: TRBJ2-7; clone_size: NA; cdr3_aa: CASRQTPTNYEQYF; cdr3_nt: TGTGCCAGTAGACAAACACCGACCAACTACGAGCAGTACTTC
d_call: NA; v_call: TRBV9; j_call: TRBJ1-2; clone_size: NA; cdr3_aa: CASSDGGENYGYTF; cdr3_nt: TGTGCCAGCAGCGACGGGGGCGAGAACTATGGCTACACCTTC
d_call: NA; v_call: TRBV25-1; j_call: TRBJ2-3; clone_size: NA; cdr3_aa: CASSLIDLASTDTQYF; cdr3_nt: TGTGCCAGCAGTTTAATCGACTTAGCTAGCACAGATACGCAGTATTTT
d_call: NA; v_call: TRBV12-3/TRBV12-4; j_call: TRBJ2-2; clone_size: NA; cdr3_aa: CVLRKNTGELFF; cdr3_nt: TGTGTACTGAGAAAGAACACCGGGGAGCTGTTTTTT
d_call: TRBD1; v_call: TRBV27; j_call: TRBJ1-6; clone_size: many; cdr3_aa: CASSYRGKYSPLHF; cdr3_nt: TGTGCCAGCAGTTACAGGGGGAAGTATTCACCCCTCCACTTT
d_call: TRBD1; v_call: TRBV11-2; j_call: TRBJ2-7; clone_size: many; cdr3_aa: CASSSGTGGEQYF; cdr3_nt: TGTGCCAGCAGCTCCGGGACAGGGGGCGAGCAGTACTTC
d_call: NA; v_call: TRBV6-2/TRBV6-3; j_call: TRBJ1-5; clone_size: few; cdr3_aa: CASATGYSNQPQHF; cdr3_nt: TGTGCCAGTGCTACAGGTTATAGCAATCAGCCCCAGCATTTT
d_call: TRBD2; v_call: TRBV12-3/TRBV12-4; j_call: TRBJ2-7; clone_size: many; cdr3_aa: CASTPGGGGHDEQYF; cdr3_nt: TGTGCCAGCACTCCGGGAGGAGGCGGACATGACGAGCAGTACTTC
d_call: NA; v_call: TRBV30; j_call: TRBJ2-7; clone_size: many; cdr3_aa: CAWSYGYEQYF; cdr3_nt: TGTGCCTGGAGTTACGGGTACGAGCAGTACTTC
d_call: TRBD2; v_call: TRBV20-1; j_call: TRBJ2-1; clone_size: many; cdr3_aa: CSARELAGPGNEQFF; cdr3_nt: TGCAGTGCTAGAGAACTAGCGGGTCCTGGCAATGAGCAGTTCTTC
d_call: NA; v_call: TRBV29-1; j_call: TRBJ1-2; clone_size: many; cdr3_aa: CSVEDSPSLGYTF; cdr3_nt: TGCAGCGTTGAAGATTCCCCGAGTCTTGGCTACACCTTC
d_call: NA; v_call: TRBV6-1; j_call: TRBJ1-6; clone_size: many; cdr3_aa: CASTHGRGGDSPLHF; cdr3_nt: TGTGCCAGCACCCACGGGCGGGGAGGGGATTCACCCCTCCACTTT
d_call: NA; v_call: TRBV7-9; j_call: TRBJ1-1; clone_size: few; cdr3_aa: CASSLGGNTEASF; cdr3_nt: TGTGCCAGCAGCTTAGGGGGAAACACTGAAGCTTCCTTT
d_call: NA; v_call: TRBV2; j_call: TRBJ1-1; clone_size: NA; cdr3_aa: CASSESTEAFF; cdr3_nt: TGTGCCAGCAGTGAATCCACTGAAGCTTTCTTT
d_call: NA; v_call: TRBV2; j_call: TRBJ1-6; clone_size: NA; cdr3_aa: CASSDGTGSPLHF; cdr3_nt: TGTGCCAGCAGTGACGGAACCGGATCACCCCTCCACTTT
d_call: TRBD1; v_call: TRBV2; j_call: TRBJ1-5; clone_size: few; cdr3_aa: CASTTGTGGDWPQHF; cdr3_nt: TGTGCCAGTACGACCGGGACAGGGGGGGATTGGCCCCAGCATTTT
d_call: TRBD1; v_call: TRBV10-1; j_call: TRBJ1-6; clone_size: NA; cdr3_aa: CASKPAGGNSPLHF; cdr3_nt: TGCGCCAGCAAACCGGCAGGGGGCAATTCACCCCTCCACTTT
d_call: TRBD1; v_call: TRBV11-2; j_call: TRBJ2-7; clone_size: NA; cdr3_aa: CASSLIGTGNHEQYF; cdr3_nt: TGTGCCAGCAGCTTAATAGGGACAGGGAACCACGAGCAGTACTTC
d_call: NA; v_call: TRBV30; j_call: TRBJ1-4; clone_size: NA; cdr3_aa: CAYGLTNEKLFF; cdr3_nt: TGTGCCTACGGGCTCACTAATGAAAAACTGTTTTTT
d_call: NA; v_call: TRBV6-1; j_call: TRBJ2-3; clone_size: few; cdr3_aa: CASSEEGNSGLEDTQYF; cdr3_nt: TGTGCCAGCAGTGAAGAAGGGAATAGCGGCTTGGAAGATACGCAGTATTTT
d_call: NA; v_call: TRBV2; j_call: TRBJ1-2; clone_size: NA; cdr3_aa: CANRRDVQYGYTF; cdr3_nt: TGTGCCAACCGTCGGGACGTACAATATGGCTACACCTTC
d_call: TRBD2; v_call: TRBV6-5; j_call: TRBJ2-1; clone_size: NA; cdr3_aa: CASSYNVGGDEQFF; cdr3_nt: TGTGCCAGCAGTTATAATGTTGGGGGGGATGAGCAGTTCTTC
d_call: NA; v_call: TRBV19; j_call: TRBJ2-7; clone_size: many; cdr3_aa: CASSGTPESGEQYF; cdr3_nt: TGTGCCAGTAGCGGGACACCGGAGTCTGGCGAGCAGTACTTC
d_call: NA; v_call: TRBV2; j_call: TRBJ1-4; clone_size: NA; cdr3_aa: CASSLPRGEKLFF; cdr3_nt: TGTGCCAGCAGTCTACCTCGGGGTGAAAAACTGTTTTTT
d_call: NA; v_call: TRBV15; j_call: TRBJ1-5; clone_size: NA; cdr3_aa: CATQTGTIANQPQHF; cdr3_nt: TGTGCCACCCAAACCGGGACAATAGCTAATCAGCCCCAGCATTTT
d_call: NA; v_call: TRBV7-6; j_call: TRBJ1-1; clone_size: NA; cdr3_aa: CARSHSGDGNTEAFF; cdr3_nt: TGTGCCCGCAGCCATAGCGGGGATGGGAACACTGAAGCTTTCTTC
d_call: NA; v_call: TRBV18; j_call: TRBJ1-1; clone_size: NA; cdr3_aa: CASSRTGQSFEAFF; cdr3_nt: TGTGCCAGCTCCAGAACAGGTCAGTCCTTTGAAGCTTTCTTT
d_call: NA; v_call: TRBV2; j_call: TRBJ1-5; clone_size: NA; cdr3_aa: CASSEHNQPQHF; cdr3_nt: TGTGCCAGCAGTGAACATAATCAGCCCCAGCATTTT
d_call: TRBD2; v_call: TRBV25-1; j_call: TRBJ2-3; clone_size: NA; cdr3_aa: CASSALAGTTSTDTQYF; cdr3_nt: TGTGCCAGCAGTGCCCTAGCGGGAACAACTAGCACAGATACGCAGTATTTT
d_call: TRBD1; v_call: TRBV19; j_call: TRBJ2-2; clone_size: many; cdr3_aa: CASSIDLHRGLTGELFF; cdr3_nt: TGTGCCAGTAGTATAGATCTACACAGGGGGTTGACCGGGGAGCTGTTTTTT
d_call: NA; v_call: TRBV20-1; j_call: TRBJ2-7; clone_size: few; cdr3_aa: CSAIQVVEYEQYF; cdr3_nt: TGCAGTGCTATACAGGTGGTTGAATACGAGCAGTACTTC
d_call: TRBD2; v_call: TRBV12-5; j_call: TRBJ2-5; clone_size: many; cdr3_aa: CASRGGRETQYF; cdr3_nt: TGTGCTAGCCGGGGGGGGCGGGAGACCCAGTACTTC
d_call: TRBD1; v_call: TRBV15; j_call: TRBJ2-7; clone_size: NA; cdr3_aa: CATSPHGQGQYF; cdr3_nt: TGTGCCACCAGCCCTCACGGACAGGGTCAGTACTTC
d_call: NA; v_call: TRBV3-1; j_call: TRBJ1-3; clone_size: few; cdr3_aa: CASSQPVWAGNTIYF; cdr3_nt: TGTGCCAGCAGCCAACCCGTTTGGGCTGGAAACACCATATATTTT
d_call: TRBD2; v_call: TRBV15; j_call: TRBJ2-3; clone_size: few; cdr3_aa: CATSSALGGAGEDTQYF; cdr3_nt: TGTGCCACCAGCAGCGCACTGGGGGGAGCGGGGGAGGATACGCAGTATTTT
d_call: NA; v_call: TRBV15; j_call: TRBJ2-3; clone_size: NA; cdr3_aa: CATSRDRQGGTDTQYF; cdr3_nt: TGTGCCACCAGCAGAGATAGGCAGGGAGGCACAGATACGCAGTATTTT
d_call: TRBD2; v_call: TRBV4-2; j_call: TRBJ2-5; clone_size: NA; cdr3_aa: CASSHHLADQETQYF; cdr3_nt: TGTGCCAGCAGCCATCACCTAGCGGACCAAGAGACCCAGTACTTC
d_call: NA; v_call: TRBV25-1; j_call: TRBJ2-7; clone_size: NA; cdr3_aa: CASSWQGVYEQYF; cdr3_nt: TGTGCCAGCAGTTGGCAGGGCGTATACGAGCAGTACTTC
d_call: NA; v_call: TRBV7-2; j_call: TRBJ2-7; clone_size: NA; cdr3_aa: CASSLEVAYEQYF; cdr3_nt: TGTGCCAGCAGCTTAGAGGTGGCCTACGAGCAGTACTTC
d_call: TRBD2; v_call: TRBV11-1; j_call: TRBJ2-1; clone_size: NA; cdr3_aa: CASSPGLAIYNEQFF; cdr3_nt: TGTGCCAGCAGCCCTGGACTAGCGATTTACAATGAGCAGTTCTTC
d_call: NA; v_call: TRBV4-1; j_call: TRBJ1-1; clone_size: few; cdr3_aa: CASSQGRGSDTEAFF; cdr3_nt: TGCGCCAGCAGCCAAGGAAGGGGGTCGGACACTGAAGCTTTCTTT
d_call: TRBD1; v_call: TRBV9; j_call: TRBJ1-1; clone_size: many; cdr3_aa: CASSVGTGATEAFF; cdr3_nt: TGTGCCAGCAGCGTTGGTACAGGGGCTACTGAAGCTTTCTTT
d_call: NA; v_call: TRBV29-1; j_call: TRBJ1-4; clone_size: once; cdr3_aa: CSVLKLGRTNEKLFF; cdr3_nt: TGCAGCGTACTGAAACTTGGACGGACTAATGAAAAACTGTTTTTT
d_call: NA; v_call: TRBV14; j_call: TRBJ2-5; clone_size: few; cdr3_aa: CASSQYGTQYF; cdr3_nt: TGTGCCAGCAGCCAATACGGGACCCAGTACTTC
d_call: TRBD2; v_call: TRBV25-1; j_call: TRBJ2-1; clone_size: NA; cdr3_aa: CASRGNSGLAYNEQFF; cdr3_nt: TGTGCCAGCAGGGGAAACTCGGGACTAGCCTACAATGAGCAGTTCTTC
d_call: NA; v_call: TRBV15; j_call: TRBJ1-2; clone_size: once; cdr3_aa: CATSTGWGYGYTF; cdr3_nt: TGTGCCACCAGCACGGGTTGGGGGTATGGCTACACCTTC